This TCR beta chain comes out of a study of identical twins. The germline CDR1 and CDR2 sequences are MNHNS and SASEGT. The V gene lost 6 bases and the J gene lost 2 bases, with 20 bases spanning the gap. This CDR3 contains 17 residues. Carrying unique molecular identifiers, the cDNA also gained a universal primer site through template switching. One entry per CDR3 protein results from TCRdb running MiXCR on the 5' RACE reads. The table records hundreds of thousands of distinct CDR3 sequences, over 15% of them present only once. The data were also submitted as part of a second study, on T cells expressing NK-cell markers. From that second work: One observes that, in a handful of donors, these clonotypes were also the leading ones within the CD3+CD56-NKG2C+ fraction.

The clonotype comes from a woman aged 18 to 35 in good health. The chain has TRBV6-1 and TRBJ2-4; D possibly corresponds to TRBD2 (6 bases). Sequencing was done on a sample of PBMCs. CDR3 coding DNA: TGTGCCAGCAGGCCGACTAGGCGGGGTAGGACCAAAAACATTCAGTACTTC. Its translation is CASRPTRRGRTKNIQYF.